This T cell receptor beta chain originates from a study of spatial heterogeneity in lung cancer. At the level of the study: Raw-read counts averaged over ten per unique TCR and UMI combination. General study results and limits: Counts that tracked tumor mutation counts were those of expanded intratumoral alpha and beta TCRs.

Time point of the sample: sample taken at primary tumor resection. This clonotype occurred many times. As yet, its antigen is unknown. The size of this beta chain means little, since it is a stray read in a library made for alpha chains. TCRdb passed the 5' RACE reads through MiXCR, listing each CDR3 protein once. The sample holds 7,500 to 10,000 distinct CDR3 sequences, roughly an eighth seen once. The CDR3 runs to 18 residues. This rearrangement joins TRBV12-2 to TRBJ1-5; the D call of TRBD1 is as the table states it, not checked on the DNA. TRBV12-2 is assigned pseudogene status. The clonotype was recovered from a male donor with early-stage non-small cell lung cancer. Source: lung tumor tissue, taken at surgery. CDR3 in amino acids: CASRLAVRATYSNQPQHF. The CDR3 bases are TGTGCAAGTCGCTTAGCCGTCCGGGCCACTTATAGCAATCAGCCCCAGCATTTT.